In its sample, the clone carrying this TCR beta chain was seen many times. This entry is derived from a study of T cells after yellow fever vaccination. Across the whole study: Preparation of the low-cell-number fractions used SMART-Seq v4 Ultra Low Input.

Trimming cost V 7 bases and J 3 bases; bases outside gene matches: 11. There are 15 residues in the CDR3. Germline V gene data show CDR1 as SQVTM and CDR2 as ANQGSEA. The 5'RACE template-switching step produced TCR cDNA and added a universal primer site and UMIs. TCRdb called the 5' RACE reads again in MiXCR, with one record for every CDR3 protein. Of about 63,000 distinct CDR3 sequences in the sample, approximately 7.4% were seen once. The chain recombines TRBV29-1 with TRBJ2-1, with 8 bases identical to TRBD2. This material consisted of CD8+ T cells sorted from PBMCs, taken 15 days after the yellow fever booster vaccination. The receptor was isolated from a man aged 25-45 years who received the YFV17D yellow fever vaccine. CDR3 region: CSAAGALADYNEQFF. CDR3 DNA sequence: TGCAGCGCGGCTGGCGCACTAGCGGACTACAATGAGCAGTTCTTC.